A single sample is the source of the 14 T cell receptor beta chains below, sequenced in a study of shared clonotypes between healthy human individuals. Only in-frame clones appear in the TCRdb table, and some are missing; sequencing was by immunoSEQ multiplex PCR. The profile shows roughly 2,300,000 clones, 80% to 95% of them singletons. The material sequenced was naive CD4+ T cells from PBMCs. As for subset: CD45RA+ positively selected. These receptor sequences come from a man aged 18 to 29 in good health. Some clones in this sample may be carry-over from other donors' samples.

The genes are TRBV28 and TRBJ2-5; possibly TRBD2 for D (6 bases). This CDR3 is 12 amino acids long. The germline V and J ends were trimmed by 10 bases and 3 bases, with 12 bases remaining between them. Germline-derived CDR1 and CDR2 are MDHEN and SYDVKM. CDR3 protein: CATGDFKETQYF. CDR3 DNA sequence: TGTGCCACCGGGGACTTTAAAGAGACCCAGTACTTC.

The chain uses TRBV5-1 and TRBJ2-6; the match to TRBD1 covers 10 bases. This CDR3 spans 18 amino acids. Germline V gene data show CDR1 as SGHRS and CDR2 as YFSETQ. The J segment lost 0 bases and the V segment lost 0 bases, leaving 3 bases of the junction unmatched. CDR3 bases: TGCGCCAGCAGCTTGGTTCGGACAGGGGGCTCTGGGGCCAACGTCCTGACTTTC. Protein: CASSLVRTGGSGANVLTF.

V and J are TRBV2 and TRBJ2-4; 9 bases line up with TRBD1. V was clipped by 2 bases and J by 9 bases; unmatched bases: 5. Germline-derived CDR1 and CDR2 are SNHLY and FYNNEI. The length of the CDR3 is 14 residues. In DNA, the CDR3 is TGTGCCAGCAGTGAACGTGGGACAGGGAGCATTCAGTACTTC. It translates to CASSERGTGSIQYF.

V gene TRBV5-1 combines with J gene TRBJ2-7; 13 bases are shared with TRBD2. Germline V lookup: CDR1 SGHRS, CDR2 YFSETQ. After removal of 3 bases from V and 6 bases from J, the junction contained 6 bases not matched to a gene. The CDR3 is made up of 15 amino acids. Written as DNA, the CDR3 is TGCGCCAGCAGCTATAGGACTAGCGGGAGTCCCGAGCAGTACTTC. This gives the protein CASSYRTSGSPEQYF.

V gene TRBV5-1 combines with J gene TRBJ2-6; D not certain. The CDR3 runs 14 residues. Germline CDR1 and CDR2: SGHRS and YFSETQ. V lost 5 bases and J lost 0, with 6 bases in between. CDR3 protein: CASRPDSGANVLTF. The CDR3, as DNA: TGCGCCAGCAGACCGGACTCTGGGGCCAACGTCCTGACTTTC.

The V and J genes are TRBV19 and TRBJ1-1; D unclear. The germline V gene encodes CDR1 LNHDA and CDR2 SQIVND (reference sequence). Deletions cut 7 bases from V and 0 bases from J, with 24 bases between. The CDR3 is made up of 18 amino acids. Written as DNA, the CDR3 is TGTGCCAGTATAGGGCGGGGTGACCCCCTGGAATTGAACACTGAAGCTTTCTTT. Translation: CASIGRGDPLELNTEAFF.

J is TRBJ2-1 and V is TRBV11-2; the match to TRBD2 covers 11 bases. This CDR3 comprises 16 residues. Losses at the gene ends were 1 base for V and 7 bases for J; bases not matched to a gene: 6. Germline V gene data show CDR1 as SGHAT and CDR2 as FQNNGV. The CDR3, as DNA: TGTGCCAGCAGCTTAGGGGGGTTAGCGGGAGGGAATGAGCAGTTCTTC. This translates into CASSLGGLAGGNEQFF.

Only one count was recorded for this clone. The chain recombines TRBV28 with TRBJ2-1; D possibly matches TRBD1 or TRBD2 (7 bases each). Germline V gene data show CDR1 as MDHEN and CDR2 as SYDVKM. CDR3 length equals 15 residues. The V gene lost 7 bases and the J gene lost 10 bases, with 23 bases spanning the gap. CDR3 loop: CASTLGAGGEREQFF. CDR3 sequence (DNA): TGTGCCAGCACCTTAGGGGCAGGGGGGGAGCGGGAGCAGTTCTTC.

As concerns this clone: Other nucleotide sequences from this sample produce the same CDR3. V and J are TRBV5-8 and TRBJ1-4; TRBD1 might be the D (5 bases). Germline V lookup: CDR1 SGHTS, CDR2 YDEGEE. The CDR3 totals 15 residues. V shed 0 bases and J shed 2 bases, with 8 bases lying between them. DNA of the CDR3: TGTGCCAGCAGCTTGGGACAGACGACTAATGAAAAACTGTTTTTT. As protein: CASSLGQTTNEKLFF. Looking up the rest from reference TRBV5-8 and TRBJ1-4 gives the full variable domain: EAGVTQSPTHLIKTRGQQATLRCSPISGHTSVYWYQQALGLGLQFLLWYDEGEERNRGNFPPRFSGRQFPNYSSELNVNALELEDSALYLCASSLGQTTNEKLFFGSGTQLSVL.

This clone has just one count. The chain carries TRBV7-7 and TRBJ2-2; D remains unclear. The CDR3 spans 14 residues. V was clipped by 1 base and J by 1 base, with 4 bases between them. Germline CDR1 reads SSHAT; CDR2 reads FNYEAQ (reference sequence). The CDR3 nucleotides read TGTGCCAGCAGCTTAGAAATGAACACCGGGGAGCTGTTTTTT. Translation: CASSLEMNTGELFF. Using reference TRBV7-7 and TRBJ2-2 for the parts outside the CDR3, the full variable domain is GAGVSQSPRYKVTKRGQDVTLRCDPISSHATLYWYQQALGQGPEFLTYFNYEAQPDKSGLPSDRFSAERPEGSISTLTIQRTEQRDSAMYRCASSLEMNTGELFFGEGSRLTVL.

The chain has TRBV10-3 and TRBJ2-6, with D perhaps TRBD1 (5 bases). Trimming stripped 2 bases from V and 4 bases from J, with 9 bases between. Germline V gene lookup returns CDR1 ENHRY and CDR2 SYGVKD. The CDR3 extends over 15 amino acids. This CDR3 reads CAISESRAGANVLTF. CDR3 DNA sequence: TGTGCCATCAGTGAGAGCAGGGCCGGGGCCAACGTCCTGACTTTC.

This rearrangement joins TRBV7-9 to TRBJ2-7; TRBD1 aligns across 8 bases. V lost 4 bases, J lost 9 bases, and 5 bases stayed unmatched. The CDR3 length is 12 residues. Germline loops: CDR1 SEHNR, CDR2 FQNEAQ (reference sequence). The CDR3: CASSSRTGPQYF. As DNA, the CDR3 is TGTGCCAGCAGCTCCCGGACAGGGCCGCAGTACTTC.

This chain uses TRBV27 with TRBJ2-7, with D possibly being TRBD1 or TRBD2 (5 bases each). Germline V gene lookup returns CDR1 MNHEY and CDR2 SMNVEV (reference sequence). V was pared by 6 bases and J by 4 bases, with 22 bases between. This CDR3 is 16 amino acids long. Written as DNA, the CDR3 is TGTGCCAGCAGCCGATGGGCAGGGCGAGGGGAGTACGAGCAGTACTTC. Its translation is CASSRWAGRGEYEQYF.

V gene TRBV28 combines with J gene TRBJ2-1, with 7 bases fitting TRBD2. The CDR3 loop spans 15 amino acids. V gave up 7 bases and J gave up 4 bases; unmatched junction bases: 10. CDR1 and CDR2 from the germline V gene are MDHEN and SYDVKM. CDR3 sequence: CASTPRGEGYNEQFF. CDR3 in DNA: TGTGCCAGCACTCCTCGGGGGGAGGGGTACAATGAGCAGTTCTTC.